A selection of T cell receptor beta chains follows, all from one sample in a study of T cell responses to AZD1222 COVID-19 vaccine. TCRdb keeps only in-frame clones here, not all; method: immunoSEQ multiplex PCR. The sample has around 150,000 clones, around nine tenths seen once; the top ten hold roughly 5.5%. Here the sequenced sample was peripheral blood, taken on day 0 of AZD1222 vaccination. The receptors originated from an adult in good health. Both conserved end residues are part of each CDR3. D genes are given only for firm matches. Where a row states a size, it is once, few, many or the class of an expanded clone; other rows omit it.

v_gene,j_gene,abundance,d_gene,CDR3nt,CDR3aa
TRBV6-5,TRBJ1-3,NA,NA,TGTACCCTGGGTGTCGCTGGAAACACCATATATTTT,CTLGVAGNTIYF
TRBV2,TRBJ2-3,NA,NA,TGTGCCAGCCTTTTTGGACAGAAAGGGGATACGCAGTATTTT,CASLFGQKGDTQYF
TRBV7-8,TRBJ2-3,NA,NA,TGTGCCAGCAGCCGAGCATCATCGGCGACTAGCACAGATACGCAGTATTTT,CASSRASSATSTDTQYF
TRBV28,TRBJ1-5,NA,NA,TGTGCCAGCAGTTATCATATATGGGAGGCCTCGGTTGGTCAGCCCCAGCATTTT,CASSYHIWEASVGQPQHF
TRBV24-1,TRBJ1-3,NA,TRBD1,TGTGCCACCAGTGATGGGGACAGGGGAGGAAACACCATATATTTT,CATSDGDRGGNTIYF
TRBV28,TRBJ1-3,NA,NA,TGTGCCAGCAGCGTCTCTGGAAACACCATATATTTT,CASSVSGNTIYF
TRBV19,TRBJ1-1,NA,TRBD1,TGTGCCAGTAGTCTCTCCACAGGGGGAATTTATGAAGCTTTCTTT,CASSLSTGGIYEAFF
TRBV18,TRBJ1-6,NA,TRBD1,TGTGCCAGCTCACCCCGACAGGGAAGTGGTTCACCCCTCCACTTT,CASSPRQGSGSPLHF
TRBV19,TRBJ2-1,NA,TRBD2,TGTGCCAGTACCCCGGGGGGAGCCGGCGACAATGAGCAGTTCTTC,CASTPGGAGDNEQFF
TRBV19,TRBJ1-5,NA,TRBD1,TGTGCCAGTAGAGTGGACAGGGTGAAGGACCAGCCCCAGCATTTT,CASRVDRVKDQPQHF
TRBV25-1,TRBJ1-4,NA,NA,TGTGCCAGCAGTGAACAGGGGAATGAAAAACTGTTTTTT,CASSEQGNEKLFF
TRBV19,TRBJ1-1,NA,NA,TGTGCCAGTAGTAGTACAGGCGCCTCGAACACTGAAGCTTTCTTT,CASSSTGASNTEAFF
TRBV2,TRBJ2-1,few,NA,TGTGCCAGCAGTGAACTCCTCTCCTACAATGAGCAGTTCTTC,CASSELLSYNEQFF
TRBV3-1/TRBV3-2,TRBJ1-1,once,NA,TGTGCCAGCAGACCCCTAGACAGGCCCCAGGGCGGCACTGAAGCTTTCTTT,CASRPLDRPQGGTEAFF
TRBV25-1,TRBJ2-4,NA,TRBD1,TGTGCCAGCAGTGCTGGACAGGGGAAAAACATTCAGTACTTC,CASSAGQGKNIQYF
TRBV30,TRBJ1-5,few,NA,TGTGCCTGGAGCACAGGGTACAATCAGCCCCAGCATTTT,CAWSTGYNQPQHF
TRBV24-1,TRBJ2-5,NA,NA,TGTGCCACCAGTGCGACCGGGGAGACCCAGTACTTC,CATSATGETQYF
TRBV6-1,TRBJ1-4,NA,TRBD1,TGTGCCAGCAGTGAAAATTCAGGGGGAGGTGAAAAACTGTTTTTT,CASSENSGGGEKLFF
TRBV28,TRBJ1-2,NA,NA,TGTGCCAGCAGTTTACCAGGGGCGAACTATGGCTACACCTTC,CASSLPGANYGYTF
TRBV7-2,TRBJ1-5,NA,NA,TGTGCCAGCAGCTTAGGCGGTCCGGTACAGCCCCAGCATTTT,CASSLGGPVQPQHF
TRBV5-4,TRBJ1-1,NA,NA,TGTGCCAGCAGCTTGGAGCGCCAGCTTGGAACTGAAGCTTTCTTT,CASSLERQLGTEAFF
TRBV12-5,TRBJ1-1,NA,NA,TGTGCTAGTGGCCTCGCCGGGACGCCTCTGAACACTGAAGCTTTCTTT,CASGLAGTPLNTEAFF
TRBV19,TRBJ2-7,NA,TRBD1,TGTGCCAGTAGTATTGGACAGGAAACCTACGAGCAGTACTTC,CASSIGQETYEQYF
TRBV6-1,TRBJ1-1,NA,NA,TGTGCCAGCAGTGGGGTTATTGGGGGCGGAGGGGACACTGAAGCTTTCTTT,CASSGVIGGGGDTEAFF
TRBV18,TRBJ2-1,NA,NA,TGTGCCAGCTCGCCGACAAAGGGTGAGCAGTTCTTC,CASSPTKGEQFF
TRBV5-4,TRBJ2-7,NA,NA,TGTGCCAGCAGCTTGATCTTTGGCGGAGATGAGCAGTACTTC,CASSLIFGGDEQYF
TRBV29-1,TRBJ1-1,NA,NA,TGCAGCGTGATGGGACAAGGGGACACTGAAGCTTTCTTT,CSVMGQGDTEAFF
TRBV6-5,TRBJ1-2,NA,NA,TGTGCCAGCAGTTCCGCGGGACGAGTCTATGGCTACACCTTC,CASSSAGRVYGYTF
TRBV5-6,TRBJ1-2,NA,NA,TGTGCCAGCAGCTTGGAGCGGGCGGCTAACTATGGCTACACCTTC,CASSLERAANYGYTF
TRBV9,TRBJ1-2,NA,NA,TGTGCCAGCAGCGTAGCTGCGGACTATGGCTACACCTTC,CASSVAADYGYTF
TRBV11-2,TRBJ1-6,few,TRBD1,TGTGCCAGCAGCTCACCGACAGGGAGCTCCTATAATTCACCCCTCCACTTT,CASSSPTGSSYNSPLHF
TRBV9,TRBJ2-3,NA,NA,TGTGCCAGCAGCGTAGAACCAGGGTCGGGCACAGATACGCAGTATTTT,CASSVEPGSGTDTQYF
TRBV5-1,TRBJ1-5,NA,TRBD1,TGCGCCAGCAGCGGGGGAACAGGGGATCAGCCCCAGCATTTT,CASSGGTGDQPQHF
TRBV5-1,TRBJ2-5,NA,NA,TGCGCCAGCAGCTTGGGTGGGACGGAGACCCAGTACTTC,CASSLGGTETQYF
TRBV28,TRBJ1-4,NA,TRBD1,TGTGCCAGCAGTTTTGGACAGGGAAATGAAAAACTGTTTTTT,CASSFGQGNEKLFF
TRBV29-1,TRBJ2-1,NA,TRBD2,TGCAGCGTTGTCGGGGGGGCACAGTACAATGAGCAGTTCTTC,CSVVGGAQYNEQFF
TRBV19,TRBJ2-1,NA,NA,TGTGCCAGTAGTACCCCCTGGGGTTACAATGAGCAGTTCTTC,CASSTPWGYNEQFF
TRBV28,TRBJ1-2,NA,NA,TGTGCCAGCAGTTTATCGGTCGGGGGGCTAGCCTATGGCTACACCTTC,CASSLSVGGLAYGYTF
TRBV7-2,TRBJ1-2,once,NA,TGTGCCAGCAGATCTCGACAGCATTATGGCTACACCTTC,CASRSRQHYGYTF
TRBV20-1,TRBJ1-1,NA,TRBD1,TGCAGTGCTAGTGCCCCGACAGGGGATGAAGCTTTCTTT,CSASAPTGDEAFF
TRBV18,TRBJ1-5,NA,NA,TGTGCCAGCTCACCACCCAATCAGCCCCAGCATTTT,CASSPPNQPQHF